This T cell receptor beta chain was obtained from a study of human T cells and chemical hapten exposure. The study's findings and limits: DPC sensitization left the count of TCRs above 1 in 1000 unchanged.

MiXCR was run by TCRdb on the RACE reads, yielding one entry per CDR3 protein. This sample yields 100,000 or so distinct CDR3 sequences, of which under 40% are seen a single time; less than 3% belongs to the top ten. The CDR3 has 12 amino acids. The V gene's germline CDR1 is SGHRS and CDR2 YFSETQ. Trimming cost V 0 bases and J 6 bases, with 7 bases left between them. As to time point: patch test 3, about 24 weeks after DPC sensitization. Described treatment: therapeutic diphenylcyclopropenone sensitization with weekly scalp DPC. Donation of samples came from alopecia patients who were 18 to 70 years old and suitable for DPC. As regards this clonotype: Its target is unknown.

Sequencing was performed on whole blood, taken in connection with sensitization to the hapten diphenylcyclopropenone (DPC). The chain combines TRBV5-1 with TRBJ2-7; D unresolved. This TCR was sampled from a man between 40 and 49 years old with alopecia areata. Some clones in this sample may be carry-over from other donors' samples. The CDR3 protein is CASSLAESEQYF. The CDR3 nucleotides read TGCGCCAGCAGCTTGGCCGAATCCGAGCAGTACTTC.